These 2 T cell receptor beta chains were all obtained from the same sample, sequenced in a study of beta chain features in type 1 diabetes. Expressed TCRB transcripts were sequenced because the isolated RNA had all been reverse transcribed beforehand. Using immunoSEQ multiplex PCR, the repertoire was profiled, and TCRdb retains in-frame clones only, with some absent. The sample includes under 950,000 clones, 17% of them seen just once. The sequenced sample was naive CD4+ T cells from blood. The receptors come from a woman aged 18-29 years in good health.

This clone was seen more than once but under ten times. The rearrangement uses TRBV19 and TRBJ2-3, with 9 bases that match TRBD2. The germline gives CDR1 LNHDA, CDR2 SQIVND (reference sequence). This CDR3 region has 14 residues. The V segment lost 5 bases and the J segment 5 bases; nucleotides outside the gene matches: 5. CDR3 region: CASSFSGSGDTQYF. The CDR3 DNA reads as TGTGCCAGTAGTTTTAGCGGGAGCGGAGATACGCAGTATTTT.

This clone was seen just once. CDR3 nucleotides: TGTGCCAGCTCACCACGGGACCCCCAAGTGGATACGCAGTATTTT. Protein: CASSPRDPQVDTQYF. The chain has TRBV18 and TRBJ2-3, with D perhaps matching TRBD1 or TRBD2 (5 bases each). The CDR3 is 15 residues long. Trimming removed 1 base at V and 6 bases at J, with 14 bases between. Germline CDR1 and CDR2: KGHSH and LQKENI.